Shown below are 24 T cell receptor beta chains from a single sample sequenced in a study of T-cell reconstitution after alpha-beta-depleted transplantation in children. Preparation of the TCRbeta library was carried out with unique molecular identifiers. Each CDR3 protein gets one entry after TCRdb re-called the PCR reads with MiXCR. The sample holds 190,000 or so distinct CDR3 sequences, 14% to 15% seen once. The material was PBMCs from the stem cell graft donor, obtained from the stem cell graft. The receptors were sampled from a human donor who donated a stem cell graft to a child with acute lymphoblastic leukemia.

Many counts were recorded for this clonotype. V and J are TRBV11-3 and TRBJ1-1, with 10 bases aligning to TRBD1. The CDR3 length is 15 residues. Trimming removed 2 bases from V and 5 bases from J; junction bases left unmatched: 5. Germline V gene sequence: CDR1 SGHNT, CDR2 YENEEA. CDR3: CASSLRQGAGTEAFF. The CDR3 bases are TGTGCCAGCAGCTTACGACAGGGGGCTGGGACTGAAGCTTTCTTT.

This clonotype has ten or more counts. This sequence joins TRBV20-1 and TRBJ1-6; 11 positions agree with TRBD1. The germline V gene encodes CDR1 DFQATT and CDR2 SNEGSKA (reference sequence). The CDR3 is made up of 15 amino acids. The trim removed 5 bases at V and 6 bases at J, leaving 6 bases unmatched. CDR3 protein: CSAGGGQGVNSPLHF. The CDR3 nucleotides are TGCAGTGCTGGAGGGGGACAGGGGGTTAATTCACCCCTCCACTTT.

This clonotype was seen a handful of times. The chain employs TRBV7-9 and TRBJ2-3; 7 bases match TRBD1. The CDR3 has 17 residues. The V and J ends lost 1 base and 4 bases, in that order; junction bases with no gene match: 11. The germline V gene has CDR1 SEHNR and CDR2 FQNEAQ (reference sequence). The CDR3 DNA follows: TGTGCCAGCAGCTTAGTGGAAGGGGGCATTGCTTCAGATACGCAGTATTTT. This gives the protein CASSLVEGGIASDTQYF.

This clonotype was counted between two and nine times. The chain has TRBV7-7 and TRBJ2-1, with 13 nucleotides matching TRBD2. Germline V CDR1 and CDR2: SSHAT, FNYEAQ (reference sequence). This CDR3 region has 15 residues. Trimming removed 5 bases from V and 9 bases from J; junction bases left unmatched: 7. The CDR3 bases are TGTGCCAGCAGCCGCGGGACTAGCGGGGCCGGTGAGCAGTTCTTC. Its translation: CASSRGTSGAGEQFF.

The chain carries TRBV5-1 and TRBJ2-1, with TRBD2 identical over 7 bases. The V segment lost 5 bases and the J segment 9 bases; nucleotides outside the gene matches: 8. The CDR3 is made up of 13 amino acids. Germline-derived CDR1 and CDR2 are SGHRS and YFSETQ. The CDR3 here is CASSRGVGGEQFF. DNA for the CDR3: TGCGCCAGCAGTCGGGGGGTGGGTGGTGAGCAGTTCTTC.

A few counts support this clonotype. The rearrangement links TRBV20-1 to TRBJ1-2; D not certain. CDR3 size: 11 residues. Germline V gene data show CDR1 as DFQATT and CDR2 as SNEGSKA (reference sequence). V lost 1 base to trimming and J lost 6 bases, with 6 bases between them. The CDR3 reads CSARVADGYTF. The CDR3 nucleotides read TGCAGTGCTAGAGTGGCGGATGGCTACACCTTC.

This clonotype was counted at least ten times. The V and J genes are TRBV5-1 and TRBJ2-1; TRBD2 matches 14 bases. Per the germline V gene, CDR1 is SGHRS and CDR2 is YFSETQ. The CDR3 has 20 residues. V lost 4 bases and J lost 0; bases outside the gene matches: 12. CDR3 loop: CASSLRTSGRPTRSYNEQFF. In nucleotides, the CDR3 is TGCGCCAGCAGCCTCCGGACTAGCGGGAGGCCGACTCGCTCCTACAATGAGCAGTTCTTC.

This clonotype occurred many times. Relative to the germline gene, one junction end is altered; a read error may explain this. The chain links TRBV7-2 to TRBJ2-7, with 9 bases that match TRBD2. The CDR3 consists of 13 residues. Germline V lookup: CDR1 SGHTA, CDR2 FQGNSA. The CDR3 is CATRSASGVSNSF. In nucleotides, the CDR3 is TGTGCCACTCGGTCTGCTAGCGGGGTTTCCAATAGCTTC.

This clonotype was picked up a small number of times. The chain links TRBV27 to TRBJ2-7; 7 positions match TRBD1. Germline V gene data show CDR1 as MNHEY and CDR2 as SMNVEV (reference sequence). Trimming removed 6 bases from V and 6 bases from J; junction bases left unmatched: 11. This CDR3 comprises 14 residues. CDR3 protein: CASSKQGRIGEQYF. In DNA, the CDR3 is TGTGCCAGCAGCAAACAGGGGCGGATTGGCGAGCAGTACTTC.

The table lists this clonotype with many counts. The gene calls are TRBV7-6 and TRBJ2-7; 7 bases align to TRBD1. Per the germline V gene, CDR1 is SGHVS and CDR2 is FNYEAQ. The V and J ends lost 2 bases and 2 bases, in that order; junction bases with no gene match: 3. The CDR3 spans 14 residues. As DNA, the CDR3 is TGTGCCAGCAGCTTAAACAGGGGACCCTACGAGCAGTACTTC. Protein: CASSLNRGPYEQYF.

This clonotype was seen at least ten times. This sequence joins TRBV3-1 and TRBJ2-7; D unclear. V was trimmed by 1 base and J by 3 bases, leaving 7 bases between them. CDR1 is LGHDT and CDR2 is YNNKEL in the germline V gene (reference sequence). This CDR3 contains 13 residues. CDR3 nucleotide sequence: TGTGCCAGCAGCCAAGGGCGAAACTACGAGCAGTACTTC. Protein sequence: CASSQGRNYEQYF.

This clonotype was detected many times. The chain combines TRBV6-5 with TRBJ2-7, with TRBD2 matching over 16 bases. CDR1 MNHEY and CDR2 SVGAGI come from the germline V gene. Unmatched junction bases numbered 10, after V lost 0 bases and J lost 5 bases. The CDR3 is 19 amino acids. The CDR3 region is CASSYSRSGTSGRVHEQYF. The CDR3, as DNA: TGTGCCAGCAGTTACTCGAGGTCCGGGACTAGCGGGAGGGTCCACGAGCAGTACTTC.

As for this clonotype: The germline gene is not matched at one end of the junction; a read error may be the cause. The J gene is TRBJ2-4, the V gene TRBV3-1; 13 nucleotides match TRBD2. Germline CDR1 is LGHDT and CDR2 is YNNKEL (reference sequence). The CDR3 extends over 18 amino acids. The CDR3 loop reads CACSLVPGLAGYFNIQYF. CDR3 nucleotide sequence: TGTGCCTGCAGCCTGGTCCCGGGACTAGCGGGGTACTTTAACATTCAGTACTTC.

This clonotype was counted many times. The gene calls are TRBV28 and TRBJ2-3; no definite D call. From germline, CDR1 is MDHEN and CDR2 SYDVKM. Trimming left V 8 bases short and J 4 bases short, with 13 bases between. The CDR3 has 13 residues. The CDR3, as DNA: TGTGCCAGCGGCTGGACCACACCAGATACGCAGTATTTT. Its translation: CASGWTTPDTQYF.

This clonotype was recorded at least ten times. V is TRBV6-1 and J is TRBJ2-1; 10 nucleotides agree with TRBD2. Germline V lookup: CDR1 MNHNS, CDR2 SASEGT. The CDR3 totals 15 residues. Unmatched junction bases numbered 10, after V lost 6 bases and J lost 8 bases. The CDR3 is CASRPLAGDVDEQFF. The CDR3 bases are TGTGCCAGCAGGCCTCTAGCGGGAGACGTTGATGAGCAGTTCTTC.

The rearrangement links TRBV12-3 or TRBV12-4 to TRBJ1-2; 8 bases are shared with TRBD1. After removal of 8 bases from V and 4 bases from J, the junction contained 9 bases not matched to a gene. CDR3 size: 14 residues. The CDR3 DNA is TGTGCCAGCGCCCCTTCGCAGGGGGCCTATGGCTACACCTTC. Translating it yields CASAPSQGAYGYTF.

This clonotype appeared a few times. The chain has TRBV6-1 and TRBJ2-1; 10 nucleotides line up with TRBD2. This CDR3 is built from 17 residues. V shed 0 bases and J 8 bases; nucleotides not matched to a gene: 10. The germline CDR1 and CDR2 sequences are MNHNS and SASEGT. The CDR3 coding sequence is TGTGCCAGCAGTGAAGCGCTTTTAGCGGGAGGCACCGATGAGCAGTTCTTC. It translates to CASSEALLAGGTDEQFF.

This clonotype was found once. A much larger clonotype is one base distant, so this may be a read error. The chain carries TRBV5-1 and TRBJ2-7, with 11 bases identical to TRBD2. The germline V gene has CDR1 SGHRS and CDR2 YFSETQ. The CDR3 consists of 17 residues. The CDR3 is CAISLRPGLAASYEQYF. CDR3 in DNA: TGCGCCATCAGCCTACGACCGGGACTAGCGGCCTCCTACGAGCAGTACTTC.

This clonotype was observed at least ten times. This chain uses TRBV11-2 with TRBJ2-2; a weak D match, TRBD2 (6 bases). Trimming took 2 bases from V and 7 from J, leaving 17 bases between them. This CDR3 spans 16 amino acids. CDR1 is SGHAT and CDR2 is FQNNGV in the germline V gene. CDR3 DNA sequence: TGTGCCAGCAGCTTAAGATCTAGCGAGTACGGCGGGGAGCTGTTTTTT. Translating it yields CASSLRSSEYGGELFF. The full variable domain, its missing parts supplied by reference TRBV11-2 and TRBJ2-2, is EAGVAQSPRYKIIEKRQSVAFWCNPISGHATLYWYQQILGQGPKLLIQFQNNGVVDDSQLPKDRFSAERLKGVDSTLKIQPAKLEDSAVYLCASSLRSSEYGGELFFGEGSRLTVL.

In its sample, this clonotype was seen many times. This chain links TRBV12-5 with TRBJ2-3; D is perhaps TRBD1 (5 bases). The CDR3 is 13 amino acids. Germline loops: CDR1 LGHNT, CDR2 FRNRAP. V lost 5 bases, J lost 1 base, and 7 bases lay in between. Written as DNA, the CDR3 is TGTGCTAGTGGTCTAGGGGGCACAGATACGCAGTATTTT. This gives the protein CASGLGGTDTQYF.

CDR3 loop: CASSIGTSGRIDTQYF. The CDR3 DNA follows: TGTGCCAGCAGTATCGGGACTAGCGGGAGAATAGATACGCAGTATTTT. The gene calls are TRBV12-3 or TRBV12-4 and TRBJ2-3; TRBD2 aligns across 14 bases. The ends lost 5 bases at V and 5 bases at J; junction bases unmatched: 6. The CDR3 runs 16 residues.

This clonotype has at least ten counts. The DNA of the CDR3 is TGCGCCAGCAGCATACCGAGAACAGGGGGAGACTACGAGCAGTACTTC. Protein sequence: CASSIPRTGGDYEQYF. This chain connects TRBV5-1 to TRBJ2-7, with TRBD1 matching over 8 bases. The CDR3 is 16 residues long. The junction had 12 bases not matched to a gene; V was cut back by 4 bases and J by 3 bases. Germline lookup yields CDR1 SGHRS and CDR2 YFSETQ.

In this sample, this clonotype turned up many times. The rearrangement joins TRBV11-3 to TRBJ2-7; D gene ambiguous. Germline assignment: CDR1 SGHNT and CDR2 YENEEA. CDR3 length equals 13 residues. The V and J ends lost 4 bases and 3 bases respectively, with 10 bases between them. In DNA, the CDR3 is TGTGCCAGCAGCTCAGACGACGACTACGAGCAGTACTTC. This sequence encodes CASSSDDDYEQYF.

This rearrangement joins TRBV6-1 to TRBJ1-4; D not certain. The CDR3 has 15 amino acids. Germline-derived CDR1 and CDR2 are MNHNS and SASEGT. V lost 5 bases and J lost 5, with 15 bases in between. In DNA form, the CDR3 reads TGTGCCAGCAGTACCTTTGAAGGAAGAAATGAAAAACTGTTTTTT. It is translated as CASSTFEGRNEKLFF.